The entry below describes one T cell receptor beta chain. What it binds is unknown. The CDR3 runs 15 residues. V gave up 1 base and J gave up 5 bases, with 11 bases separating them. Germline V lookup: CDR1 SGHTA, CDR2 FQGNSA. It was through 5'RACE template switching that TCR cDNA was made, with a universal primer site and UMIs added. TCRdb reprocessed the 5' RACE reads with MiXCR, giving one entry per CDR3 protein. The data hold 300,000 to 400,000 distinct CDR3 sequences, with roughly 8.6% observed a single time. This record belongs to a study of T cells after yellow fever vaccination. The study's findings and limits: Reappearance after the booster was seen for most primary-vaccination clones, at 95% to 98% CD4 and 70% to 90% CD8. Only a small proportion of the clonotypes turned up in both the CD4 and the CD8 compartments, likely arising from convergent recombination. When the response was secondary, it was weaker but reached its peak faster, day 5 versus 15.

The specimen was PBMCs, collected 35 to 50 days after the first yellow fever vaccination. The chain recombines TRBV7-2 with TRBJ2-2, with D tentatively TRBD1 (6 bases). The sequence was obtained from a man aged 18 to 30 who received the YFV17D yellow fever vaccine. Here the CDR3 DNA reads TGTGCCAGCAGCTTAGGTACCCAGGGGACCGGGGAGCTGTTTTTT. It translates to CASSLGTQGTGELFF.